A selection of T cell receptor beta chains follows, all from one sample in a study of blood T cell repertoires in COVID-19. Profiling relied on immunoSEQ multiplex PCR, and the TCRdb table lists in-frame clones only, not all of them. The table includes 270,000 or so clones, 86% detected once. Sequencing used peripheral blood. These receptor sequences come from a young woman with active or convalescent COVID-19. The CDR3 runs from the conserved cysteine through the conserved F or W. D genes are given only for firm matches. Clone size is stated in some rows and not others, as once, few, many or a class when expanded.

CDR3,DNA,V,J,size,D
CASSISPPGVEQFF,TGTGCCAGTAGTATAAGCCCCCCGGGGGTTGAGCAGTTCTTC,TRBV19,TRBJ2-1,NA,NA
CASSLFQGTEAFF,TGTGCCAGCAGCTTATTTCAGGGAACTGAAGCTTTCTTT,TRBV11-3,TRBJ1-1,once,NA
CASSQGSGFEPQHF,TGTGCCAGCAGCCAAGGATCAGGATTCGAGCCCCAGCATTTT,TRBV3-1/TRBV3-2,TRBJ1-5,few,NA
CASSLGTGFYEQYF,TGTGCCAGCAGCCTCGGGACAGGGTTCTACGAGCAGTACTTC,TRBV5-6,TRBJ2-7,NA,TRBD1
CASSLPGVGNTIYF,TGTGCCAGCAGCTTGCCAGGGGTTGGAAACACCATATATTTT,TRBV5-4,TRBJ1-3,once,NA
CATSRSTGSHAEKLFF,TGTGCCACCAGCAGATCCACAGGGTCCCATGCTGAAAAACTGTTTTTT,TRBV15,TRBJ1-4,NA,NA
CASSLGQWTEAFF,TGTGCCAGCAGCTTGGGGCAGTGGACTGAAGCTTTCTTT,TRBV5-6,TRBJ1-1,NA,NA
CASSARLAVDNEQFF,TGTGCCAGCAGCGCTCGACTAGCGGTCGACAATGAGCAGTTCTTC,TRBV9,TRBJ2-1,NA,TRBD2
CASSIGGRLNYGYTF,TGTGCCAGTAGTATAGGAGGGCGGCTGAACTATGGCTACACCTTC,TRBV19,TRBJ1-2,NA,NA
CASSARGYEQYF,TGTGCCAGCAGCGCCAGGGGGTACGAGCAGTACTTC,TRBV2,TRBJ2-7,NA,TRBD1
CASSYTRTGGNYGYTF,TGTGCCAGCAGTTACACCAGGACAGGGGGCAACTATGGCTACACCTTC,TRBV6-5,TRBJ1-2,few,TRBD1
CASSQDVAGNRVTEAFF,TGCGCCAGCAGCCAAGATGTGGCAGGGAACAGGGTAACTGAAGCTTTCTTT,TRBV4-3,TRBJ1-1,NA,NA
CASSRGSGEKLFF,TGCGCCAGCAGTAGAGGGAGTGGAGAAAAACTGTTTTTT,TRBV10-2,TRBJ1-4,NA,NA
CATSTSLGQGGEKLFF,TGTGCCACCAGCACCTCCCTGGGACAGGGGGGCGAAAAACTGTTTTTT,TRBV15,TRBJ1-4,NA,TRBD1
CASSDRQARSPLHF,TGTGCCAGCAGTGATAGACAGGCACGTTCACCCCTCCACTTT,TRBV2,TRBJ1-6,NA,NA
CASSLSRISTDTQYF,TGTGCCAGCAGCCTTAGTCGAATCAGCACAGATACGCAGTATTTT,TRBV28,TRBJ2-3,NA,NA
CARPVKTYGYTF,TGTGCCAGGCCGGTGAAAACGTATGGCTACACCTTC,TRBV9,TRBJ1-2,NA,NA
CAWRSGGRERNTQYF,TGTGCCTGGAGGAGTGGGGGTCGGGAGCGGAATACGCAGTATTTT,TRBV30,TRBJ2-3,NA,NA
CASSSGQGGYNEQFF,TGTGCCAGCTCGTCGGGACAGGGGGGATACAATGAGCAGTTCTTC,TRBV18,TRBJ2-1,once,TRBD1
CASSPDRGGYGYTF,TGTGCCAGCAGCCCCGACAGGGGCGGCTATGGCTACACCTTC,TRBV3-1/TRBV3-2,TRBJ1-2,few,TRBD1
CAWSHGLSNQPQHF,TGTGCCTGGAGTCATGGACTTAGCAATCAGCCCCAGCATTTT,TRBV30,TRBJ1-5,NA,NA
CASKDNQETQYF,TGTGCCAGCAAGGACAACCAAGAGACCCAGTACTTC,TRBV2,TRBJ2-5,NA,NA
CASSPPGTSGKNTQYF,TGTGCCAGCTCACCGCCCGGGACTAGCGGGAAGAATACGCAGTATTTT,TRBV18,TRBJ2-3,NA,TRBD2
CASSPDRARETQYF,TGTGCCAGCAGTCCCGACAGGGCTCGCGAGACCCAGTACTTC,TRBV2,TRBJ2-5,NA,TRBD1
CASSFSFPKENYGYTF,TGTGCCAGCAGTTTTAGTTTCCCCAAAGAAAACTATGGCTACACCTTC,TRBV7-9,TRBJ1-2,once,NA
CASSPLLAGPSSYEQYF,TGTGCCAGCAGCCCACTCCTAGCGGGTCCCAGCTCCTACGAGCAGTACTTC,TRBV3-1/TRBV3-2,TRBJ2-7,NA,TRBD2
CASSDSLLALNTGELFF,TGTGCCAGCAGTGACTCTTTACTAGCTCTCAACACCGGGGAGCTGTTTTTT,TRBV6-2/TRBV6-3,TRBJ2-2,few,NA
CASSVSGGANEQFF,TGCGCCAGCAGCGTTAGCGGGGGGGCAAATGAGCAGTTCTTC,TRBV5-1,TRBJ2-1,NA,TRBD2
CASSQVNRQSDNEQFF,TGTGCCAGCAGCCAAGTAAACAGGCAGAGCGACAATGAGCAGTTCTTC,TRBV4-2,TRBJ2-1,NA,NA
CASSPGRYYEQYF,TGTGCCAGTAGCCCCGGGAGGTACTACGAGCAGTACTTC,TRBV19,TRBJ2-7,NA,TRBD2
CASSHVTGVRGYTF,TGCGCCAGCAGTCACGTTACAGGGGTTCGGGGCTACACCTTC,TRBV23-1,TRBJ1-2,once,TRBD1
CASSSGGYSNQPQHF,TGTGCCAGTAGTAGCGGGGGTTATAGCAATCAGCCCCAGCATTTT,TRBV19,TRBJ1-5,NA,NA
CASSQGRGPTDTQYF,TGCGCCAGCAGCCAGGGCAGGGGGCCTACAGATACGCAGTATTTT,TRBV4-1,TRBJ2-3,NA,TRBD1
CASSYRWTGGTDTQYF,TGTGCCAGCAGTTACCGCTGGACAGGGGGCACAGATACGCAGTATTTT,TRBV6-2/TRBV6-3,TRBJ2-3,NA,TRBD1
CASSDHRSTYEQYF,TGTGCCAGCAGTGACCACAGGTCTACCTACGAGCAGTACTTC,TRBV2,TRBJ2-7,NA,NA
CAISDRDRGLSDQPQHF,TGTGCCATCAGTGACCGGGACAGGGGGCTATCGGATCAGCCCCAGCATTTT,TRBV10-3,TRBJ1-5,NA,TRBD1
CASSFIAKAEQYF,TGTGCCAGCAGTTTTATAGCGAAGGCCGAGCAGTACTTC,TRBV12-3/TRBV12-4,TRBJ2-7,NA,NA
CASSEGLQQFF,TGTGCCAGCAGCGAGGGACTCCAGCAGTTCTTC,TRBV7-2,TRBJ2-1,NA,NA
CASRDRVSKAFF,TGTGCCAGCCGGGACAGGGTGTCAAAAGCTTTCTTT,TRBV6-5,TRBJ1-1,NA,TRBD1
CATSRVRQGYQPQHF,TGTGCCACCAGCAGGGTCCGGCAGGGGTATCAGCCCCAGCATTTT,TRBV15,TRBJ1-5,NA,NA
CAWSVSGGRTNEKLFF,TGTGCCTGGAGTGTATCGGGGGGGCGGACTAATGAAAAACTGTTTTTT,TRBV30,TRBJ1-4,NA,NA
CASSISRLETQYF,TGTGCCAGTAGTATATCCAGGTTGGAGACCCAGTACTTC,TRBV19,TRBJ2-5,NA,NA
CATSRGPGGRDTGELFF,TGTGCCACCAGCAGAGGGCCAGGGGGTCGGGACACCGGGGAGCTGTTTTTT,TRBV15,TRBJ2-2,NA,TRBD1
CASQLGHNSPLHF,TGTGCCAGCCAACTGGGGCATAATTCACCCCTCCACTTT,TRBV21-1,TRBJ1-6,few,NA
CAWSVAGEQYF,TGTGCCTGGAGTGTAGCGGGCGAGCAGTACTTC,TRBV30,TRBJ2-7,NA,NA
CASSWDRGSVGGNTIYF,TGTGCCAGCAGCTGGGACAGGGGTTCTGTGGGCGGAAACACCATATATTTT,TRBV7-9,TRBJ1-3,NA,TRBD1
CASSPREGAEAFF,TGTGCCAGTAGTCCCAGGGAGGGCGCTGAAGCTTTCTTT,TRBV19,TRBJ1-1,NA,NA
CASSPRTGDENTEAFF,TGTGCCAGCTCACCGCGGACAGGGGATGAGAACACTGAAGCTTTCTTT,TRBV18,TRBJ1-1,NA,TRBD1
CASSQGLAGNTGELFF,TGCGCCAGCAGCCAAGGGCTAGCGGGCAACACCGGGGAGCTGTTTTTT,TRBV4-1,TRBJ2-2,NA,TRBD2
CASSYLGERTEAFF,TGTGCCAGCAGCTACCTCGGGGAGAGGACTGAAGCTTTCTTT,TRBV9,TRBJ1-1,NA,NA
CATSSTGAPNEQFF,TGCGCCACCAGCTCAACAGGGGCCCCTAATGAGCAGTTCTTC,TRBV10-1,TRBJ2-1,once,TRBD1
CAWRQQGATYGYTF,TGTGCCTGGAGGCAACAGGGGGCCACATATGGCTACACCTTC,TRBV30,TRBJ1-2,NA,TRBD1
CASSQGETGEQYF,TGTGCCAGCTCACAGGGGGAGACCGGCGAGCAGTACTTC,TRBV18,TRBJ2-7,few,NA